Listed here are 18 T cell receptor beta chains from one sample, sequenced in a study of T cell responses to AZD1222 COVID-19 vaccine (dated by TCRdb to 2020 to 2023). The time point label for this specimen denotes: baseline before first vaccination. Preparation of the library involved the immunoSEQ multiplex PCR assay. The table comes from immuneACCESS by way of TCRdb, which keeps in-frame sequences with V and J called. Part of the clones is missing from these tables; in studies checked, under half for an unresolved V gene and the rest for unknown reasons. For this sample the table gives about 140,000 clones, of which just over 90% were detected only once. 5.1% of the sample comes from the top ten. Source: peripheral blood, taken on day 0 of AZD1222 vaccination. All receptors derive from an adult in good health.

This chain uses TRBV3-1 (or the pseudogene TRBV3-2) with TRBJ2-7; 7 bases map to TRBD2. V lost 5 bases and J lost 2; bases outside the gene matches: 3. CDR3 size: 13 residues. The germline CDR1 and CDR2 sequences are LGHDT and YNNKEL (reference sequence). CDR3 region: CASSSSGPYEQYF. CDR3 in DNA: TGTGCCAGCAGCTCTAGCGGACCCTACGAGCAGTACTTC.

CDR3 region: CASSQDLTRYGYTF. The CDR3 DNA reads TGTGCCAGCAGCCAAGATCTGACACGCTATGGCTACACCTTC. The gene calls are TRBV3-1 (or the pseudogene TRBV3-2) and TRBJ1-2, with unresolved D. The CDR3 runs to 14 residues. Germline CDR1 and CDR2: LGHDT and YNNKEL (reference sequence). Trimming pared 0 bases from V and 4 bases from J, leaving 9 bases between.

The rearrangement joins TRBV5-1 to TRBJ2-3; 8 positions agree with TRBD1. Germline V gene lookup returns CDR1 SGHRS and CDR2 YFSETQ. The CDR3 length is 18 residues. The V gene end was trimmed by 4 bases and the J gene end by 2 bases; junction bases not matched to a gene: 15. CDR3 in DNA: TGCGCCAGCAGCCCCGGCCAATCCGGGACAGGATTCACAGATACGCAGTATTTT. Amino acid sequence: CASSPGQSGTGFTDTQYF.

The chain uses TRBV30 and TRBJ1-1; 7 bases fit TRBD1. Germline CDR1 reads GTSNPN; CDR2 reads SVGIG (reference sequence). This CDR3 comprises 11 residues. V shed 8 bases and J 11 bases; nucleotides not matched to a gene: 11. The CDR3 region is CAGWTGGGAFF. The CDR3 DNA is TGTGCCGGCTGGACAGGTGGAGGGGCTTTCTTT. Using reference TRBV30 and TRBJ1-1 for the parts outside the CDR3, the full variable domain is SQTIHQWPATLVQPVGSPLSLECTVEGTSNPNLYWYRQAAGRGLQLLFYSVGIGQISSEVPQNLSASRPQDRQFILSSKKLLLSDSGFYLCAGWTGGGAFFGQGTRLTVV.

This clone was observed a single time. The rearrangement uses TRBV29-1 and TRBJ2-1; 7 bases map to TRBD1. This CDR3 is 15 amino acids long. V shed 7 bases, J shed 0 bases, and the junction held 9 bases outside the gene matches. CDR1 is SQVTM, CDR2 ANQGSEA, per germline. The CDR3 loop reads CSANRGSVSYNEQFF. For the CDR3, the DNA is TGCAGCGCCAACAGGGGATCGGTCTCCTACAATGAGCAGTTCTTC.

V and J are TRBV27 and TRBJ1-1; D remains ambiguous. With 2 bases removed from V and 1 base from J, the gap between germline ends came to 8 bases. Germline V gene sequence: CDR1 MNHEY, CDR2 SMNVEV (reference sequence). The length of the CDR3 is 14 residues. The CDR3 DNA reads as TGTGCCAGCAGTTTAATATGGGGGAACACTGAAGCTTTCTTT. Protein: CASSLIWGNTEAFF.

This chain uses TRBV7-8 with TRBJ2-7; possibly TRBD1 or TRBD2 for D (5 bases each). Germline V gene data show CDR1 as SGHVS and CDR2 as FQNEAQ. Trimming left V 6 bases short and J 0 bases short, with 21 bases between. This CDR3 region has 17 residues. CDR3 DNA: TGTGCCAGCAGTTCTATAGCCGGGACGGAGTTCTCCTACGAGCAGTACTTC. This codes for CASSSIAGTEFSYEQYF.

V is TRBV19 and J is TRBJ2-1; D is undetermined. Per germline, CDR1 LNHDA and CDR2 SQIVND (reference sequence). V was pared by 4 bases and J by 6 bases, with 7 bases between. This CDR3 has 12 residues. CDR3 sequence: CASSTPGNEQFF. The CDR3 DNA sequence: TGTGCCAGTAGTACCCCCGGCAATGAGCAGTTCTTC.

This chain connects TRBV9 to TRBJ1-3, with D perhaps matching TRBD1 (6 bases). This CDR3 has 15 amino acids. CDR1 SGDLS and CDR2 YYNGEE come from the germline V gene. V lost 5 bases and J lost 0, with 12 bases in between. The chain's CDR3 is CASSDRSNSGNTIYF. The CDR3 coding sequence is TGTGCCAGCAGTGACAGGTCGAACTCTGGAAACACCATATATTTT.

CDR3 residues: CASIQGRLDSPLHF. CDR3 in DNA: TGTGCCAGTATTCAGGGGCGGTTGGATTCACCCCTCCACTTT. V gene TRBV6-5 combines with J gene TRBJ1-6, with D maybe TRBD1 (6 bases). V was trimmed by 9 bases and J by 8 bases, leaving 17 bases between them. CDR3 length: 14 residues. Germline lookup yields CDR1 MNHEY and CDR2 SVGAGI.

The rearrangement joins TRBV7-9 to TRBJ2-3; D remains unclear. Trimming stripped 1 base from V and 0 bases from J, with 5 bases between. The CDR3 covers 14 residues. Germline CDR1 SEHNR, CDR2 FQNEAQ (reference sequence). CDR3 nucleotide sequence: TGTGCCAGCAGCTTAGGGGTCAGCACAGATACGCAGTATTTT. This codes for CASSLGVSTDTQYF.

V is TRBV5-1 and J is TRBJ1-3; the D gene is possibly TRBD1 (6 bases). Deletions cut 0 bases from V and 2 bases from J, with 6 bases between. Germline V gives CDR1 SGHRS, CDR2 YFSETQ. This CDR3 comprises 14 residues. The CDR3 DNA sequence: TGCGCCAGCAGCTTGGACAGGGCTGGAAACACCATATATTTT. Its protein product is CASSLDRAGNTIYF.

The chain joins TRBV28 to TRBJ1-5; the D gene is possibly TRBD1 (5 bases). This CDR3 has 13 residues. Per germline, CDR1 MDHEN and CDR2 SYDVKM. The germline V and J ends were trimmed by 7 bases and 6 bases, with 13 bases remaining between them. As DNA, the CDR3 is TGTGCCAGCACCGAGACAGCGCCTCAGCCCCAGCATTTT. Translation gives CASTETAPQPQHF.

The chain combines TRBV5-1 with TRBJ2-7; the D gene is possibly TRBD2 (6 bases). V was cut by 0 bases and J by 6 bases, with 16 bases left in between. Germline-derived CDR1 and CDR2 are SGHRS and YFSETQ. The CDR3 covers 15 residues. CDR3 in DNA: TGCGCCAGCAGCTTGGCAGTGGGAGGCGGACTCGAGCAGTACTTC. It yields the protein CASSLAVGGGLEQYF.

The chain couples TRBV7-9 to TRBJ1-4; D uncertain. CDR3 length: 14 residues. The germline V gene has CDR1 SEHNR and CDR2 FQNEAQ (reference sequence). V gave up 3 bases and J gave up 2 bases, with 7 bases separating them. CDR3 DNA: TGTGCCAGCAGCTTCGGAGGGACTAATGAAAAACTGTTTTTT. Its protein product is CASSFGGTNEKLFF. Based on the CDR3 plus reference TRBV7-9 and TRBJ1-4, the full variable domain is DTGVSQNPRHKITKRGQNVTFRCDPISEHNRLYWYRQTLGQGPEFLTYFQNEAQLEKSRLLSDRFSAERPKGSFSTLEIQRTEQGDSAMYLCASSFGGTNEKLFFGSGTQLSVL.

V gene TRBV18 combines with J gene TRBJ1-5; possibly TRBD1 for D (6 bases). The CDR3 spans 15 residues. V was pared by 6 bases and J by 5 bases, with 17 bases between. Germline CDR1 and CDR2: KGHSH and LQKENI. The CDR3 DNA is TGTGCCAGCTCCATAGCCCAGGGGCTTCATCAGCCCCAGCATTTT. Its protein is CASSIAQGLHQPQHF.

The chain carries TRBV14 and TRBJ1-2; D possibly corresponds to TRBD1 (5 bases). V was cut by 4 bases and J by 7 bases, with 16 bases left in between. The CDR3 is made up of 14 amino acids. The V gene's germline CDR1 is SGHDN and CDR2 FVKESK. Here the CDR3 DNA reads TGTGCCAGCAGCCCAACAGGAACACCCTTTGGCTACACCTTC. It specifies CASSPTGTPFGYTF.

The chain links TRBV24-1 to TRBJ2-7, with D tentatively TRBD2 (5 bases). This CDR3 has 13 amino acids. Trimming shortened V by 8 bases and J by 2 bases, and 12 bases separated the two germline ends. The germline gives CDR1 KGHDR, CDR2 SFDVKD. The CDR3 sequence: CATIFSATYEQYF. DNA of the CDR3: TGTGCCACCATTTTTAGCGCCACCTACGAGCAGTACTTC.